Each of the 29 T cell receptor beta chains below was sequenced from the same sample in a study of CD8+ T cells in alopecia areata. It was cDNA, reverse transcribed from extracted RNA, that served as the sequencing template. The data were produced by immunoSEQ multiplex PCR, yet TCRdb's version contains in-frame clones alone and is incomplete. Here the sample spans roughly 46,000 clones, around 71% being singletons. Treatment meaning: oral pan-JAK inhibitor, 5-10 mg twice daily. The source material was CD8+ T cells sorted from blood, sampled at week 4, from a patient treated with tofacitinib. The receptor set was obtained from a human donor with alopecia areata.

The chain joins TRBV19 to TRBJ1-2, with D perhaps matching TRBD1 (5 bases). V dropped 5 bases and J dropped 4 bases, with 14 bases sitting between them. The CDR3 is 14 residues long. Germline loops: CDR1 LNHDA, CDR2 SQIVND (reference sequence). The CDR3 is CASSPGMGLYGYTF. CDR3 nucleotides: TGTGCCAGTAGTCCAGGGATGGGACTCTATGGCTACACCTTC.

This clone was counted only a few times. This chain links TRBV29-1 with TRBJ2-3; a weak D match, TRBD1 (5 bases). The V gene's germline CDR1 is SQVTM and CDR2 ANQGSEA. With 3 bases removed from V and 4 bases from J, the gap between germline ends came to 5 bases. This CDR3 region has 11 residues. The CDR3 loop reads CSVDRADTQYF. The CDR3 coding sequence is TGCAGCGTTGACAGGGCAGATACGCAGTATTTT.

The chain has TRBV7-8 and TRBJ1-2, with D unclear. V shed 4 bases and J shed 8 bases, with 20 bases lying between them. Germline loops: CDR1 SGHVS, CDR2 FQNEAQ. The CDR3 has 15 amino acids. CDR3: CASSSPRFGSQGYTF. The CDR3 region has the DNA TGTGCCAGCAGCTCCCCCCGGTTTGGTTCGCAGGGCTACACCTTC.

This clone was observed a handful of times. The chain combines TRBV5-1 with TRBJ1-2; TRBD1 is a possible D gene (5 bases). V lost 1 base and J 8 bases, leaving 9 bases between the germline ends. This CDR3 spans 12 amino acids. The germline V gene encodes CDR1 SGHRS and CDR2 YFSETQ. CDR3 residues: CASSLSAGGYTF. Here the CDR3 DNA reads TGCGCCAGCAGCTTGTCCGCAGGGGGCTACACCTTC.

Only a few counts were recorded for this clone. The CDR3 loop is CASSPGTAVDEQFF. The CDR3, as DNA: TGTGCCAGTAGCCCTGGGACAGCTGTAGATGAGCAGTTCTTC. The chain carries TRBV19 and TRBJ2-1; 7 nucleotides agree with TRBD1. Germline loops: CDR1 LNHDA, CDR2 SQIVND (reference sequence). The CDR3 totals 14 residues. J was trimmed by 8 bases and V by 6 bases; bases with no gene match: 10.

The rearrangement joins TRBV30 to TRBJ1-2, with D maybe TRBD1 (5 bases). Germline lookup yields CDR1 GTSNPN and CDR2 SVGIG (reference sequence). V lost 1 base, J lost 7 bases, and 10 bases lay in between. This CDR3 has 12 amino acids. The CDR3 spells CAWSGSRAGYTF. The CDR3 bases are TGTGCCTGGAGTGGGTCCAGGGCTGGCTACACCTTC.

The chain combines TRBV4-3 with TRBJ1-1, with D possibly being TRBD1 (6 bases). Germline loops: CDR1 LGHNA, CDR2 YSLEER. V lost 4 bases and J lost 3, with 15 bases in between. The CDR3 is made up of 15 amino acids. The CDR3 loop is CASSRSQGYDTEAFF. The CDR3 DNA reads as TGCGCCAGCAGCCGATCGCAGGGGTACGACACTGAAGCTTTCTTT.

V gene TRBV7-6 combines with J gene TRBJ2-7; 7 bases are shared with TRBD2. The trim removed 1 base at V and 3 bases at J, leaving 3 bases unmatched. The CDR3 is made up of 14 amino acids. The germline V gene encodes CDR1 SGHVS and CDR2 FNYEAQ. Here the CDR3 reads CASSLGWGGYEQYF. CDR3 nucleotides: TGTGCCAGCAGCTTAGGTTGGGGGGGCTACGAGCAGTACTTC. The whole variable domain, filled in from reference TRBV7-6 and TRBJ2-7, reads GAGVSQSPRYKVTKRGQDVALRCDPISGHVSLYWYRQALGQGPEFLTYFNYEAQQDKSGLPNDRFSAERPEGSISTLTIQRTEQRDSAMYRCASSLGWGGYEQYFGPGTRLTVT.

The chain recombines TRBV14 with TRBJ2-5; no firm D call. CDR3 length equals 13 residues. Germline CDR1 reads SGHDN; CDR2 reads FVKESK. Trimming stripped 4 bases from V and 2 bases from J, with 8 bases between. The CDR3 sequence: CASSRENQETQYF. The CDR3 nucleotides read TGTGCCAGCAGCCGCGAAAATCAAGAGACCCAGTACTTC.

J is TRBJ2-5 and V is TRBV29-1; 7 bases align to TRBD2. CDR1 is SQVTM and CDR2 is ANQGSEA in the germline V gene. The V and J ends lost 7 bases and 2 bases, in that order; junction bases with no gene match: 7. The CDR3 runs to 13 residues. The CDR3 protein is CSANLGGQETQYF. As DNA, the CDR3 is TGCAGCGCAAACCTGGGGGGGCAAGAGACCCAGTACTTC.

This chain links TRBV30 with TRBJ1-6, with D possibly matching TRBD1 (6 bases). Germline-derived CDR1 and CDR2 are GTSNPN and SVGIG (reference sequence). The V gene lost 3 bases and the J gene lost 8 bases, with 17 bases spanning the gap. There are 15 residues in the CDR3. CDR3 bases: TGTGCCTGGAGCGTAGGGGGGCGAGGAGATTCACCCCTCCACTTT. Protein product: CAWSVGGRGDSPLHF. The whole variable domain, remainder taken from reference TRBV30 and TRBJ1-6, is SQTIHQWPATLVQPVGSPLSLECTVEGTSNPNLYWYRQAAGRGLQLLFYSVGIGQISSEVPQNLSASRPQDRQFILSSKKLLLSDSGFYLCAWSVGGRGDSPLHFGNGTRLTVT.

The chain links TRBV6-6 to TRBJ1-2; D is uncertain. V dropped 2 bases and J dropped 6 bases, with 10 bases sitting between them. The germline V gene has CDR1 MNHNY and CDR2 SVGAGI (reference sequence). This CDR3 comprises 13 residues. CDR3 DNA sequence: TGTGCCAGCAGTTACATCCAGATACATGGCTACACCTTC. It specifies CASSYIQIHGYTF.

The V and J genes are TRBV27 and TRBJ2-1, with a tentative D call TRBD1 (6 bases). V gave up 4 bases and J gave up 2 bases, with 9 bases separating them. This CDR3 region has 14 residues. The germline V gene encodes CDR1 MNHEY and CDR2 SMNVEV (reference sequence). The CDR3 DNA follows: TGTGCCAGCAGTTCTAAGGGGGCCTACAATGAGCAGTTCTTC. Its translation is CASSSKGAYNEQFF.

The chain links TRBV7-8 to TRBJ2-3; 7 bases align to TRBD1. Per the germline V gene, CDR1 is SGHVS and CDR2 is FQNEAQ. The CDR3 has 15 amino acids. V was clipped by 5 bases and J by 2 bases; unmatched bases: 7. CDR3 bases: TGTGCCAGCAGCACTAGACAGGGCCACACAGATACGCAGTATTTT. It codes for CASSTRQGHTDTQYF. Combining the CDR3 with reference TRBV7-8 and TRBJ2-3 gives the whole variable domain GAGVSQSPRYKVAKRGQDVALRCDPISGHVSLFWYQQALGQGPEFLTYFQNEAQLDKSGLPSDRFFAERPEGSVSTLKIQRTQQEDSAVYLCASSTRQGHTDTQYFGPGTRLTVL.

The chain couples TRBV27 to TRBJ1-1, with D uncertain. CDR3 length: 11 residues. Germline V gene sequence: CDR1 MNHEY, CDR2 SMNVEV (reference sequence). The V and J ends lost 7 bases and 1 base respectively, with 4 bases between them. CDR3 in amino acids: CASKWNTEAFF. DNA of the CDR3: TGTGCCAGCAAGTGGAACACTGAAGCTTTCTTT.

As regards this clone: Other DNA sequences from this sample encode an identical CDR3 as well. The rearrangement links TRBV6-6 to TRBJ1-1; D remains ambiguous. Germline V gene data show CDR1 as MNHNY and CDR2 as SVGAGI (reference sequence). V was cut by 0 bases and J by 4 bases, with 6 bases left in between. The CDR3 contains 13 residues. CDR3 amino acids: CASSYSTGTEAFF. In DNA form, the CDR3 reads TGTGCCAGCAGTTACTCGACGGGCACTGAAGCTTTCTTT.

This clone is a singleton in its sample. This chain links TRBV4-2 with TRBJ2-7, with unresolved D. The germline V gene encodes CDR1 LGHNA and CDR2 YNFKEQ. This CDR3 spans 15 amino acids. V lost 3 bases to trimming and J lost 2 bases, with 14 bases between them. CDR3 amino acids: CASSHYFGPAYEQYF. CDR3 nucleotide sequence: TGTGCCAGCAGCCACTACTTCGGACCAGCCTACGAGCAGTACTTC.

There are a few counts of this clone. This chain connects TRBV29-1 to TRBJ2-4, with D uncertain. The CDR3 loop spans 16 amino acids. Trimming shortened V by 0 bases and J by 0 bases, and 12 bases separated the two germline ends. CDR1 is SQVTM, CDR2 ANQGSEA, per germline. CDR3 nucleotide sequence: TGCAGCGTTGAAGATTCAGGACCCCTAGCCAAAAACATTCAGTACTTC. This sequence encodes CSVEDSGPLAKNIQYF. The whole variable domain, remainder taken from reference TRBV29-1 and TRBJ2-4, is SAVISQKPSRDICQRGTSLTIQCQVDSQVTMMFWYRQQPGQSLTLIATANQGSEATYESGFVIDKFPISRPNLTFSTLTVSNMSPEDSSIYLCSVEDSGPLAKNIQYFGAGTRLSVL.

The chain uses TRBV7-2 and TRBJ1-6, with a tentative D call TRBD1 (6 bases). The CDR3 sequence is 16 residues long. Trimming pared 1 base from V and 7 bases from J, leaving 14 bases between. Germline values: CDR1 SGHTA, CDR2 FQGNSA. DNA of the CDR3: TGTGCCAGCAGCTTAGGGGGGGCCCGGAAGAATTCACCCCTCCACTTT. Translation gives CASSLGGARKNSPLHF.

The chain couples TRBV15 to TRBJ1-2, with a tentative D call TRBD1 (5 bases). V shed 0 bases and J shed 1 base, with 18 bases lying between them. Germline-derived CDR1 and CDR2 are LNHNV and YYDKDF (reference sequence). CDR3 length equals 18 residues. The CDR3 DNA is TGTGCCACCAGCAGAGATAGAGACAGAAAAGCTGATAACTATGGCTACACCTTC. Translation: CATSRDRDRKADNYGYTF.

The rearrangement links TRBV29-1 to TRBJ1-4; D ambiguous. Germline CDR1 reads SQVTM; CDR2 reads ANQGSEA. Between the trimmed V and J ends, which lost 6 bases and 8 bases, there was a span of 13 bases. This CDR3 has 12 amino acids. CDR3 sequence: CSVLDLAEKLFF. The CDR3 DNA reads TGCAGCGTCTTGGACCTCGCGGAAAAACTGTTTTTT.

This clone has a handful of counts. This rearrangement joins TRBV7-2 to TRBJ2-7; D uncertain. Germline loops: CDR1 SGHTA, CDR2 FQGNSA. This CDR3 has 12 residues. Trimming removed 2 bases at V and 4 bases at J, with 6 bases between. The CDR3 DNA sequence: TGTGCCAGCAGCTTAATCCTTTACGAGCAGTACTTC. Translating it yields CASSLILYEQYF.

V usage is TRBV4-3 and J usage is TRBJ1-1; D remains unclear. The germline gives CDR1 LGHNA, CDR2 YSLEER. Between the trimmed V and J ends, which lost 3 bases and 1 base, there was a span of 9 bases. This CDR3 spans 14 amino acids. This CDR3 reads CASSQGASNTEAFF. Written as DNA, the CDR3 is TGCGCCAGCAGCCAGGGAGCTTCGAACACTGAAGCTTTCTTT.

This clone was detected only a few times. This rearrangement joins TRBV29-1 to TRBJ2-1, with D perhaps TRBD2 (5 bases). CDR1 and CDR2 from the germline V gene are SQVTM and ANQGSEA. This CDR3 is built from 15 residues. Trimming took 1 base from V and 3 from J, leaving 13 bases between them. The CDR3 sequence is CSVEGLHEIYNEQFF. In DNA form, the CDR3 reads TGCAGCGTTGAAGGACTACACGAGATCTACAATGAGCAGTTCTTC.

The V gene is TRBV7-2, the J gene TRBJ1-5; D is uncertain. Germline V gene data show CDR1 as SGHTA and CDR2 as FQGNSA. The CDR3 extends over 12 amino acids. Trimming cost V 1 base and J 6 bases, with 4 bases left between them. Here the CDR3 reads CASSLDGQPQHF. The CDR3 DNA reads TGTGCCAGCAGCTTAGATGGTCAGCCCCAGCATTTT.

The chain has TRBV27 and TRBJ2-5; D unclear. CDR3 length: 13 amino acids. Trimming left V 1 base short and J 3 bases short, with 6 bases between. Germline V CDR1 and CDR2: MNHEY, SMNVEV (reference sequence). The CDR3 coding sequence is TGTGCCAGCAGTTTATTGGGGAAAGAGACCCAGTACTTC. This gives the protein CASSLLGKETQYF.

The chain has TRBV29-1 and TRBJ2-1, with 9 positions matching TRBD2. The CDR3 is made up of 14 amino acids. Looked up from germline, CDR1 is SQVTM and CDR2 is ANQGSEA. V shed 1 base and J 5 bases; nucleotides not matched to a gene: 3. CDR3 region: CSVEGLAGHNEQFF. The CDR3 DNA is TGCAGCGTTGAAGGGCTAGCGGGGCACAATGAGCAGTTCTTC.

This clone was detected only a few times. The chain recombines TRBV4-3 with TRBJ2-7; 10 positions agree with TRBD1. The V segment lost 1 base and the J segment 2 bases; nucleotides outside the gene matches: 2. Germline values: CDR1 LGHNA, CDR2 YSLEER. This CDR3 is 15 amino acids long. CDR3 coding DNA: TGCGCCAGCAGCCAAGCCGGGACAGGGGCCTACGAGCAGTACTTC. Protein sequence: CASSQAGTGAYEQYF.

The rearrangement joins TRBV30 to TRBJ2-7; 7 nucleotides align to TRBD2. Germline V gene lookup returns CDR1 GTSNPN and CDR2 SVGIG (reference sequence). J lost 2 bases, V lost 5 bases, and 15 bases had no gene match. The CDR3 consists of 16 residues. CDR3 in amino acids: CAWGGYDKGLTYEQYF. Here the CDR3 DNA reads TGTGCCTGGGGTGGATATGACAAGGGACTAACCTACGAGCAGTACTTC.